This T cell receptor beta chain was recorded in a study of identical twins. TCRdb itself ran the 5' RACE reads through MiXCR, one entry per CDR3 protein. This sample has 200,000 to 250,000 distinct CDR3 sequences, with about 10% found just once. This clonotype has just a few counts. Looked up from germline, CDR1 is SEHNR and CDR2 is FQNEAQ (reference sequence). The length of the CDR3 is 12 residues. V lost 3 bases and J lost 4, with 6 bases in between. Material for sequencing was memory T cells sorted from blood. This receptor was taken from a man aged 45 to 65 in good health. This chain links TRBV7-9 with TRBJ2-5, with D tentatively TRBD2 (5 bases). The CDR3 reads CASSFAGETQYF. The CDR3 DNA reads TGTGCCAGCAGCTTCGCGGGAGAGACCCAGTACTTC.